These 29 T cell receptor beta chains originate from one sample sequenced in a study of spatial heterogeneity in lung cancer. General study findings and limits: The study found that expanded intratumoral alpha and beta TCR counts tracked tumor mutation counts.

Each CDR3 protein gets one entry after TCRdb re-called the 5' RACE reads with MiXCR. Of 4,000 to 5,000 distinct CDR3 sequences listed, roughly 12% are singletons. The time point was: sample taken at primary tumor resection. No antigen has been assigned to these receptors. Sequenced here: lung tumor tissue, sampled at surgery. The receptors come from a male donor with early-stage non-small cell lung cancer.

This clonotype was detected ten times or more. This beta chain is an unintended read in a library built for alpha chains; its size means little. The chain employs TRBV11-2 and TRBJ2-5; the match to TRBD2 covers 13 bases. Looked up from germline, CDR1 is SGHAT and CDR2 is FQNNGV. J was trimmed by 1 base and V by 5 bases; bases with no gene match: 4. The CDR3 extends over 16 amino acids. CDR3 in amino acids: CASSPRLAGGQETQYF. In nucleotides, the CDR3 is TGTGCCAGCAGCCCGAGACTAGCGGGGGGCCAAGAGACCCAGTACTTC.

This clonotype came up many times. Being off target in a library aimed at alpha chains, this beta chain has a size of little meaning. The chain recombines TRBV7-3 with TRBJ2-3; D is ambiguous. Germline CDR1 and CDR2: SGHTA and FQGTGA. The CDR3 is 15 residues long. Trimming left V 4 bases short and J 3 bases short, with 14 bases between. Written as DNA, the CDR3 is TGTGCCAGCAGCTCTGAAGAGCTGGGGACAGATACGCAGTATTTT. Its translation is CASSSEELGTDTQYF.

In its sample, this clonotype is medium-sized. The size of this beta chain means little, since it is a stray read in a library made for alpha chains. The chain links TRBV20-1 to TRBJ2-3, with D perhaps matching TRBD2 (6 bases). CDR1 and CDR2 (germline): DFQATT, SNEGSKA (reference sequence). Trimming removed 5 bases at V and 3 bases at J, with 18 bases between. The CDR3 covers 15 residues. As DNA, the CDR3 is TGCAGTGCTTTGAACCGGGACTCTTTTACAGATACGCAGTATTTT. Its protein product is CSALNRDSFTDTQYF.

By its share, this clonotype is large. Being off target in a library aimed at alpha chains, this beta chain has a size of little meaning. V and J are TRBV20-1 and TRBJ2-1, with D unresolved. CDR3 length: 11 amino acids. CDR1 DFQATT and CDR2 SNEGSKA come from the germline V gene (reference sequence). Trimming took 3 bases from V and 2 from J, leaving 2 bases between them. The CDR3 coding sequence is TGCAGTGCTAGCGCCTACAATGAGCAGTTCTTC. Translation gives CSASAYNEQFF.

This clonotype was recorded many times. This beta chain came through as a stray read in a library set up for alpha chains, and its size says little. The chain links TRBV6-5 to TRBJ2-7; 7 bases match TRBD1. With V trimmed by 2 bases and J by 2 bases, 6 bases remained unmatched. There are 15 residues in the CDR3. Germline-derived CDR1 and CDR2 are MNHEY and SVGAGI. CDR3 sequence reads: CASSYNRGITYEQYF. CDR3 coding DNA: TGTGCCAGCAGTTACAACAGGGGAATCACCTACGAGCAGTACTTC.

This clonotype occurred many times. Since the library was made to target alpha chains, this beta chain is a stray read and its abundance is not meaningful. The chain combines TRBV6-6 with TRBJ2-7; D not resolved. This CDR3 contains 14 residues. V lost 0 bases and J lost 2, with 8 bases in between. Germline CDR1 is MNHNY and CDR2 is SVGAGI (reference sequence). CDR3 residues: CASSYSETTYEQYF. In DNA form, the CDR3 reads TGTGCCAGCAGTTACTCCGAGACAACCTACGAGCAGTACTTC.

As concerns this clonotype: Since it is a stray read in a library aimed at alpha chains, this beta chain has a size that is not meaningful. CDR3 sequence: CASSLTQGGPLHF. The CDR3 bases are TGTGCCAGCAGCTTGACACAGGGTGGACCCCTCCACTTT. V usage is TRBV7-9 and J usage is TRBJ1-6; D is possibly TRBD1 (6 bases). The CDR3 consists of 13 residues. V was cut by 3 bases and J by 12 bases, with 12 bases left in between. Germline CDR1 SEHNR, CDR2 FQNEAQ (reference sequence).

Comments on this clonotype: Within a library made for alpha chains, this beta chain is off target, and its count is uninformative. V usage is TRBV3-1 and J usage is TRBJ2-3; 7 nucleotides align to TRBD1. This CDR3 has 16 residues. V lost 5 bases, J lost 0 bases, and 8 bases stayed unmatched. Germline values: CDR1 LGHDT, CDR2 YNNKEL (reference sequence). Written as DNA, the CDR3 is TGTGCCAGCAGCTACGACAGGGTCGTTAGCACAGATACGCAGTATTTT. This gives the protein CASSYDRVVSTDTQYF.

There are a few counts of this clonotype. The library was built for alpha chains, so this beta chain is an off-target read and its size means little. The chain is built from TRBV7-9 and TRBJ2-1, with D possibly being TRBD1 or TRBD2 (5 bases each). The CDR3 is 16 residues long. V was clipped by 5 bases and J by 2 bases, with 16 bases between them. Germline assignment: CDR1 SEHNR and CDR2 FQNEAQ (reference sequence). The CDR3 coding sequence is TGTGCCAGCAGCACTACTTCCGGGACCACCTACAATGAGCAGTTCTTC. This sequence encodes CASSTTSGTTYNEQFF. Looking up the rest from reference TRBV7-9 and TRBJ2-1 gives the full variable domain: DTGVSQNPRHKITKRGQNVTFRCDPISEHNRLYWYRQTLGQGPEFLTYFQNEAQLEKSRLLSDRFSAERPKGSFSTLEIQRTEQGDSAMYLCASSTTSGTTYNEQFFGPGTRLTVL.

This clonotype is termed large. The library was prepared for alpha chains; this beta chain is a stray read, so its frequency means little. This chain joins TRBV27 and TRBJ2-5, with TRBD2 matching over 9 bases. CDR3 size: 15 residues. The germline CDR1 and CDR2 sequences are MNHEY and SMNVEV (reference sequence). V shed 1 base, J shed 3 bases, and the junction held 3 bases outside the gene matches. In nucleotides, the CDR3 is TGTGCCAGCAGTTTATGGTCTAGCGGGAAAGAGACCCAGTACTTC. Its translation is CASSLWSSGKETQYF.

This clonotype was observed at least ten times. This beta chain came through as a stray read in a library set up for alpha chains, and its size says little. The chain links TRBV7-9 to TRBJ2-7; 10 positions agree with TRBD1. Germline V gives CDR1 SEHNR, CDR2 FQNEAQ (reference sequence). The V and J ends lost 2 bases and 2 bases, in that order; junction bases with no gene match: 3. The CDR3 loop spans 15 amino acids. For the CDR3, the DNA is TGTGCCAGCAGCTTATGGACAGGGGGGACCTACGAGCAGTACTTC. Translating it yields CASSLWTGGTYEQYF.

This clonotype was seen a handful of times. As an off-target read in a library built for alpha chains, this beta chain has a frequency of little significance. This sequence joins TRBV12-3 or TRBV12-4 and TRBJ2-5, with 12 nucleotides matching TRBD2. After removal of 2 bases from V and 7 bases from J, the junction contained 14 bases not matched to a gene. The CDR3 is 18 amino acids. CDR3 sequence: CASSLSATSGGPSGTQYF. The CDR3 DNA reads TGTGCCAGCAGTTTAAGCGCTACTAGCGGGGGGCCTTCAGGGACCCAGTACTTC.

By sample fraction, this clonotype is medium-sized (0.01 to 0.1%). This beta chain turned up in a library designed for alpha chains; as an off-target read, its abundance says little. This chain joins TRBV28 and TRBJ2-1; weak D call: TRBD2 (5 bases). CDR3 length: 12 amino acids. The germline V and J ends were trimmed by 6 bases and 13 bases, with 16 bases remaining between them. Per germline, CDR1 MDHEN and CDR2 SYDVKM. In DNA, the CDR3 is TGTGCCAGCAGGACACTCAGCGGTATACAGTTCTTC. Translation gives CASRTLSGIQFF.

This clonotype was counted ten times or more. Little can be read into the size of this beta chain, an off-target read in a library designed for alpha chains. This rearrangement joins TRBV18 to TRBJ2-1; 12 bases line up with TRBD2. The V segment lost 4 bases and the J segment 9 bases; nucleotides outside the gene matches: 7. Germline values: CDR1 KGHSH, CDR2 LQKENI. The CDR3 runs to 15 residues. DNA for the CDR3: TGTGCCAGCTCACGGACTAGCGGGATAAAGGTTGAGCAGTTCTTC. Its protein product is CASSRTSGIKVEQFF. The whole variable domain, remainder taken from reference TRBV18 and TRBJ2-1, is NAGVMQNPRHLVRRRGQEARLRCSPMKGHSHVYWYRQLPEEGLKFMVYLQKENIIDESGMPKERFSAEFPKEGPSILRIQQVVRGDSAAYFCASSRTSGIKVEQFFGPGTRLTVL.

This clonotype was seen ten or more times. This beta chain is a stray sequence in a library constructed for alpha chains; its clone size is not meaningful. This chain links TRBV9 with TRBJ2-1, with TRBD2 matching over 10 bases. The CDR3 spans 15 residues. The junction had 9 bases not matched to a gene; V was cut back by 2 bases and J by 10 bases. The germline V gene has CDR1 SGDLS and CDR2 YYNGEE. This CDR3 is CASSVEAGGPSEQFF. CDR3 nucleotide sequence: TGTGCCAGCAGCGTTGAAGCGGGAGGGCCCAGCGAGCAGTTCTTC.

This clonotype was observed a single time. This beta chain appears as a stray read in a library generated for alpha chains; its size is not informative. The chain recombines TRBV5-5 with TRBJ2-7; D not certain. Trimming removed 1 base from V and 6 bases from J, with 11 bases in between. The V gene's germline CDR1 is SGHKS and CDR2 YYEKEE (reference sequence). The CDR3 runs to 13 residues. The CDR3 region is CASSLPSLSEQYF. The CDR3 DNA reads TGTGCCAGCAGCTTGCCCTCCCTCTCCGAGCAGTACTTC. Full variable domain (missing parts from reference TRBV5-5 and TRBJ2-7): DAGVTQSPTHLIKTRGQQVTLRCSPISGHKSVSWYQQVLGQGPQFIFQYYEKEERGRGNFPDRFSARQFPNYSSELNVNALLLGDSALYLCASSLPSLSEQYFGPGTRLTVT.

About this clonotype itself: As an off-target read in a library built for alpha chains, this beta chain has a frequency of little significance. The V and J genes are TRBV4-3 and TRBJ2-2; D is uncertain. The V and J ends lost 0 bases and 4 bases respectively, with 12 bases between them. Germline CDR1 reads LGHNA; CDR2 reads YSLEER. This CDR3 spans 16 amino acids. CDR3 protein: CASSQDQVSGTGELFF. CDR3 DNA: TGCGCCAGCAGCCAAGATCAAGTGAGTGGCACCGGGGAGCTGTTTTTT.

Judged by abundance, this clonotype is medium-sized. This beta chain was picked up by a library intended for alpha chains and is off target, so its count carries little meaning. V gene TRBV10-3 combines with J gene TRBJ2-1; D not resolved. Per germline, CDR1 ENHRY and CDR2 SYGVKD. V lost 3 bases to trimming and J lost 6 bases, with 9 bases between them. CDR3 length equals 13 residues. The CDR3 sequence: CAISDPNGNEQFF. In DNA, the CDR3 is TGTGCCATCAGTGACCCGAACGGCAATGAGCAGTTCTTC.

Ten or more counts support this clonotype. The library was prepared for alpha chains; this beta chain is a stray read, so its frequency means little. The chain couples TRBV6-5 to TRBJ2-1, with TRBD1 matching over 7 bases. The germline CDR1 and CDR2 sequences are MNHEY and SVGAGI. Germline trimming cut 5 bases from V and 4 bases from J; bases unmatched to any gene: 5. The CDR3 runs to 14 residues. Here the CDR3 reads CASSIGGWYNEQFF. In nucleotides, the CDR3 is TGTGCCAGCAGTATAGGGGGCTGGTACAATGAGCAGTTCTTC.

By its share, this clonotype is medium-sized. This beta chain is an unintended read in a library built for alpha chains; its size means little. The chain joins TRBV5-6 to TRBJ2-5; TRBD2 agrees at 10 bases. CDR1 and CDR2 from the germline V gene are SGHDT and YYEEEE. The junction had 3 bases not matched to a gene; V was cut back by 4 bases and J by 3 bases. CDR3 length equals 14 residues. This CDR3 reads CASSTGLAEETQYF. CDR3 coding DNA: TGTGCCAGCAGCACAGGACTAGCGGAAGAGACCCAGTACTTC.

In its sample, this clonotype was seen a few times. This beta chain is a stray read from a library made for alpha chains; its abundance is not meaningful. This rearrangement joins TRBV5-1 to TRBJ1-4; 7 bases fit TRBD1. J gave up 5 bases and V 0 bases, and 4 bases lay outside the gene matches. The CDR3 totals 15 residues. The V gene's germline CDR1 is SGHRS and CDR2 YFSETQ. CDR3 nucleotides: TGCGCCAGCAGCTTGGGGGGACAGCCGAATGAAAAACTGTTTTTT. This codes for CASSLGGQPNEKLFF.

This clonotype is termed medium-sized (0.01 to 0.1%). In a library made to pick up alpha chains, this beta chain is a stray read with a size that means little. V gene TRBV24-1 combines with J gene TRBJ2-5; TRBD2 matches at 13 bases. The CDR3 is 19 amino acids. Germline-derived CDR1 and CDR2 are KGHDR and SFDVKD. J gave up 5 bases and V 2 bases, and 13 bases lay outside the gene matches. For the CDR3, the DNA is TGTGCCACCAGTGATTCGGCAAGTCTCAAACTAGCGGGAGGGGAGACCCAGTACTTC. Protein product: CATSDSASLKLAGGETQYF.

This clonotype is judged medium-sized. A library made for alpha chains picked up this beta chain off target, so its size means little. The chain links TRBV24-1 to TRBJ2-7, with no clear D. The germline gives CDR1 KGHDR, CDR2 SFDVKD. This CDR3 spans 14 amino acids. The ends were cut back, 12 bases at V and 0 bases at J, with 17 bases in the middle. The CDR3 here is CAVCLQESSYEQYF. DNA for the CDR3: TGTGCCGTATGTCTCCAGGAAAGCTCCTACGAGCAGTACTTC.

This clonotype rates as medium-sized (0.01 to 0.1%). This beta chain lies outside the target of a library built for alpha chains; its clone size means little. V gene TRBV6-5 combines with J gene TRBJ2-7, with 9 bases lining up with TRBD2. This CDR3 region has 15 residues. Germline CDR1 MNHEY, CDR2 SVGAGI. Trimming at V came to 6 bases and at J to 3 bases, leaving 9 bases not matched to a gene. This CDR3 is CASRDLAGTHYEQYF. CDR3 in DNA: TGTGCCAGCAGGGATCTAGCGGGGACCCACTACGAGCAGTACTTC.

On this clonotype itself: In a library made to pick up alpha chains, this beta chain is a stray read with a size that means little. The V call is TRBV30, the J call TRBJ2-3; 7 nucleotides line up with TRBD2. This CDR3 comprises 12 residues. With 4 bases clipped from V and 3 bases from J, the junction kept 1 base outside the gene matches. The germline V gene encodes CDR1 GTSNPN and CDR2 SVGIG (reference sequence). The CDR3 here is CAWNSGTDTQYF. CDR3 sequence (DNA): TGTGCCTGGAATAGCGGGACAGATACGCAGTATTTT.

By proportion, this clonotype is medium-sized. Since the library was made to target alpha chains, this beta chain is a stray read and its abundance is not meaningful. The chain uses TRBV28 and TRBJ2-3, with 8 bases that match TRBD2. This CDR3 contains 13 residues. The V and J ends lost 7 bases and 1 base, in that order; junction bases with no gene match: 1. Per germline, CDR1 MDHEN and CDR2 SYDVKM. CDR3 loop: CASNGGGTDTQYF. The CDR3 nucleotides read TGTGCCAGCAACGGGGGGGGCACAGATACGCAGTATTTT.

This clonotype was picked up many times. For a library built for alpha chains, this beta chain is a stray read; little rests on its size. The gene calls are TRBV10-2 and TRBJ1-5; no definite D call. This CDR3 has 16 amino acids. Deletions cut 0 bases from V and 3 bases from J, with 12 bases between. The germline V gene has CDR1 WSHSY and CDR2 SAAADI. CDR3 amino acids: CASSESPGNSNQPQHF. CDR3 in DNA: TGCGCCAGCAGTGAGTCGCCAGGAAACTCCAATCAGCCCCAGCATTTT.

By its share, this clonotype is medium-sized (0.01 to 0.1%). This beta chain appears as a stray read in a library generated for alpha chains; its size is not informative. The V and J genes are TRBV9 and TRBJ1-3; D perhaps matches TRBD1 (6 bases). Germline V lookup: CDR1 SGDLS, CDR2 YYNGEE. Trimming took 4 bases from V and 2 from J, leaving 13 bases between them. The CDR3 is 15 residues long. CDR3 nucleotide sequence: TGTGCCAGCAGCCCGGCGGGGGCGCCTGGAAACACCATATATTTT. It translates to CASSPAGAPGNTIYF.

This clonotype is medium-sized. This beta chain appears as a stray read in a library generated for alpha chains; its size is not informative. This rearrangement joins TRBV20-1 to TRBJ1-2; D is unclear. Germline loops: CDR1 DFQATT, CDR2 SNEGSKA (reference sequence). V gave up 3 bases and J gave up 0 bases, with 8 bases separating them. There are 13 residues in the CDR3. The CDR3 nucleotides read TGCAGTGCTAGCCCAGCCTCTAACTATGGCTACACCTTC. It specifies CSASPASNYGYTF.